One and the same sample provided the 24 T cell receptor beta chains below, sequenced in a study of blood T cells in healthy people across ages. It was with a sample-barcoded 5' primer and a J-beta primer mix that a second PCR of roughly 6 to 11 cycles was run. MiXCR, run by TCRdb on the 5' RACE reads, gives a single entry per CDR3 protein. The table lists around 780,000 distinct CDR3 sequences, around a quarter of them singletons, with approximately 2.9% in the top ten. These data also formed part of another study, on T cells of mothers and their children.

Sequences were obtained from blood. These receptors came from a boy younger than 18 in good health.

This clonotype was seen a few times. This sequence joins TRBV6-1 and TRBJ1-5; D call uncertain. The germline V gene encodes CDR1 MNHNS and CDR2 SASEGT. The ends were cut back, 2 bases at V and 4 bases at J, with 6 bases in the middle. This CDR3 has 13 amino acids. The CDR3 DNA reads TGTGCCAGCAGTGAACGCCCGAATCAGCCCCAGCATTTT. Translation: CASSERPNQPQHF.

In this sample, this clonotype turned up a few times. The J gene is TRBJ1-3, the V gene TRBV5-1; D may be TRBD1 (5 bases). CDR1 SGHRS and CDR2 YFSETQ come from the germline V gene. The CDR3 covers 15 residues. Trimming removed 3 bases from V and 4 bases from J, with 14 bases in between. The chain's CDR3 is CASSSGFGAGNTIYF. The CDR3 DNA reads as TGCGCCAGCAGCTCAGGGTTTGGAGCCGGAAACACCATATATTTT.

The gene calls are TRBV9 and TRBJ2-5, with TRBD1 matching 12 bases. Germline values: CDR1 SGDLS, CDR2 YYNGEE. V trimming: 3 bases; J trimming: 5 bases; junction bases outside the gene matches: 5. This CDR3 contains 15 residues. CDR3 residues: CASSAGTGGMETQYF. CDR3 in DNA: TGTGCCAGCAGCGCTGGGACAGGGGGCATGGAGACCCAGTACTTC.

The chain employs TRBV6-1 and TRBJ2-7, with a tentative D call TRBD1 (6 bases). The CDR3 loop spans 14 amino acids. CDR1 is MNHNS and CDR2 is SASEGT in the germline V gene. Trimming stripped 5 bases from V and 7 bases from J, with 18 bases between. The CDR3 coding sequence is TGTGCCAGCAGTACCGACAGGAACCGAGGGGAGCAGTACTTC. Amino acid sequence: CASSTDRNRGEQYF.

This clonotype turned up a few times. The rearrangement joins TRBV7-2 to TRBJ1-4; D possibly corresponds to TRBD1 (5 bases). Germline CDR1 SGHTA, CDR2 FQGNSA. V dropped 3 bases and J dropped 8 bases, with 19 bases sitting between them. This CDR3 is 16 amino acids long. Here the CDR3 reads CASSLSKGSLGEKLFF. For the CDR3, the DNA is TGTGCCAGCAGCTTGAGTAAGGGGAGCTTAGGGGAAAAACTGTTTTTT.

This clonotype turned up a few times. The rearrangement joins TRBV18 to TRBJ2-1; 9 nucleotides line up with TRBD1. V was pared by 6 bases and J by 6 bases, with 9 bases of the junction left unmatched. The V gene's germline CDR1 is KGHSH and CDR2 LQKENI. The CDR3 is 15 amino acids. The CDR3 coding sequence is TGTGCCAGCTCGACTCTCGGGACAGGGTTCAATGAGCAGTTCTTC. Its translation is CASSTLGTGFNEQFF.

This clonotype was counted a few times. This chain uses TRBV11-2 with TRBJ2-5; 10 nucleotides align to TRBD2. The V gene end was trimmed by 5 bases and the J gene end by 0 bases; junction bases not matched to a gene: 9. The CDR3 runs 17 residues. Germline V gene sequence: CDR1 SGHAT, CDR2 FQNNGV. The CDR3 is CASSPAPGLAYQETQYF. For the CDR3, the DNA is TGTGCCAGCAGCCCCGCCCCGGGACTAGCGTACCAAGAGACCCAGTACTTC.

The CDR3 bases are TGTGCCAGCACCCTTACAAAGCGGGATACGCAGTATTTT. Amino acid sequence: CASTLTKRDTQYF. The genes are TRBV12-3 or TRBV12-4 and TRBJ2-3; weak D call: TRBD2 (5 bases). Trimming cost V 7 bases and J 6 bases, with 14 bases left between them. The CDR3 has 13 amino acids.

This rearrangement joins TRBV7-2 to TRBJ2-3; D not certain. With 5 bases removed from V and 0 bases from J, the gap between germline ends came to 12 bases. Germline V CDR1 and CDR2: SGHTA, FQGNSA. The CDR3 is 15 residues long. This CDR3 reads CASSQNRPSTDTQYF. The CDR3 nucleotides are TGTGCCAGCAGCCAAAACAGACCTAGCACAGATACGCAGTATTTT. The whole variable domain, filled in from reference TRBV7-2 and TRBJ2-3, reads GAGVSQSPSNKVTEKGKDVELRCDPISGHTALYWYRQSLGQGLEFLIYFQGNSAPDKSGLPSDRFSAERTGGSVSTLTIQRTQQEDSAVYLCASSQNRPSTDTQYFGPGTRLTVL.

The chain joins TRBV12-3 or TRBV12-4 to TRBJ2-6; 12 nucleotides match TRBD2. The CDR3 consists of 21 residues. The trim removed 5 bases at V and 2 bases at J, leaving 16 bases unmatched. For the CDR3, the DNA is TGTGCCAGCAGTCCCCTAGCGGGGGGGCCAAGGGGCCATACTGGGGCCAACGTCCTGACTTTC. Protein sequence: CASSPLAGGPRGHTGANVLTF.

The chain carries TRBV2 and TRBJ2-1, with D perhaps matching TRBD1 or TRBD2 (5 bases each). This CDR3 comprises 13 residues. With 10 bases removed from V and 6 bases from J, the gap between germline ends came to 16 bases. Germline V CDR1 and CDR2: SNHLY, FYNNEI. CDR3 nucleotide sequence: TGTGCCATACAGGAGCTGAGCGGCAATGAGCAGTTCTTC. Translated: CAIQELSGNEQFF.

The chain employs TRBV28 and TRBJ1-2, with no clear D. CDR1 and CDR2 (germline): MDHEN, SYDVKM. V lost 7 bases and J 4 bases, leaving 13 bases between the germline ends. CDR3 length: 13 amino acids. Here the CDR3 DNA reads TGTGCCAGCACACTTAGAGGTACCTATGGCTACACCTTC. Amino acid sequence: CASTLRGTYGYTF.

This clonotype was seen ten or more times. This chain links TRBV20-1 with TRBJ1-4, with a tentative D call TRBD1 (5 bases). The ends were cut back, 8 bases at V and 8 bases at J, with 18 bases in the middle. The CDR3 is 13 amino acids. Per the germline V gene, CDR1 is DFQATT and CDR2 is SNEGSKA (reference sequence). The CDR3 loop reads CSSNERGGEKLFF. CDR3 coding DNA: TGCAGTTCCAACGAGAGGGGAGGCGAAAAACTGTTTTTT.

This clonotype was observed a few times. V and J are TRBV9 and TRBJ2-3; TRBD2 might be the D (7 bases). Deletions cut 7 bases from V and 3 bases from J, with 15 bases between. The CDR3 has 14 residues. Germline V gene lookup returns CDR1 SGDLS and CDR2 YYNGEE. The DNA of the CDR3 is TGTGCCAGCGGTACGGGGGGCACGACAGATACGCAGTATTTT. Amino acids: CASGTGGTTDTQYF.

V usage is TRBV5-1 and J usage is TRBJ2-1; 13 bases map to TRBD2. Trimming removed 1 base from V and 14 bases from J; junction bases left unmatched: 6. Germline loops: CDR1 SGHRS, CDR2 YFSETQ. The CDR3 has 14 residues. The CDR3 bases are TGCGCCAGCAGCTTGACCGGGACTAGCGGGGTGAAGTTCTTC. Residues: CASSLTGTSGVKFF. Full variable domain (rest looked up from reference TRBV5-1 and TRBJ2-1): KAGVTQTPRYLIKTRGQQVTLSCSPISGHRSVSWYQQTPGQGLQFLFEYFSETQRNKGNFPGRFSGRQFSNSRSEMNVSTLELGDSALYLCASSLTGTSGVKFFGPGTRLTVL.

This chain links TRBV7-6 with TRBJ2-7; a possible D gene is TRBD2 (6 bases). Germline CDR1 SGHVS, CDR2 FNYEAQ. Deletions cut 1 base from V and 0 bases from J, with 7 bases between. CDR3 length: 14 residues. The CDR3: CASSLGEDSYEQYF. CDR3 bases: TGTGCCAGCAGCTTAGGGGAGGACTCCTACGAGCAGTACTTC.

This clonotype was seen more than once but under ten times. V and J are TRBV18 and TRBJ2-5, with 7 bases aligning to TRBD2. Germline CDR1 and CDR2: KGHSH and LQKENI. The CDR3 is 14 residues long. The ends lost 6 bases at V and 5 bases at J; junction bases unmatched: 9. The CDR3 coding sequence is TGTGCCAGCTCCGAGCCGGGGGGAATCGAGACCCAGTACTTC. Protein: CASSEPGGIETQYF.

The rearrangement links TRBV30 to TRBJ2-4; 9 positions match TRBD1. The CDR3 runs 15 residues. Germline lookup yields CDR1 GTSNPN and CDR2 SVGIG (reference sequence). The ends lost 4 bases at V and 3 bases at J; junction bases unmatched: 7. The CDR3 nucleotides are TGTGCCTGGACCAACAGGGGGCGCGGCAAAAACATTCAGTACTTC. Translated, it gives CAWTNRGRGKNIQYF. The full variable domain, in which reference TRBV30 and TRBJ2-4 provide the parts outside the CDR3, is SQTIHQWPATLVQPVGSPLSLECTVEGTSNPNLYWYRQAAGRGLQLLFYSVGIGQISSEVPQNLSASRPQDRQFILSSKKLLLSDSGFYLCAWTNRGRGKNIQYFGAGTRLSVL.

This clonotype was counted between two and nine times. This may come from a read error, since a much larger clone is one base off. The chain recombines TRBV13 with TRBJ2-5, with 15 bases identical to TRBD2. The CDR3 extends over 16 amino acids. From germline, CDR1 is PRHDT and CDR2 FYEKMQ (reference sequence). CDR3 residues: CASSLWGLAGGNEQLF. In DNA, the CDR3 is TGTGCCAGCAGCCTCTGGGGACTAGCGGGGGGAAATGAGCAGCTCTTC.

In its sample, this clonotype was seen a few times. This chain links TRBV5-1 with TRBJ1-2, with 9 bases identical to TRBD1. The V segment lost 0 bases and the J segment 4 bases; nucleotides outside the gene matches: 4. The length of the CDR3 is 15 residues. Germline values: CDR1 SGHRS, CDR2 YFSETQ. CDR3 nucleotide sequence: TGCGCCAGCAGCTTGGACACAGGGGGCGCCTATGGCTACACCTTC. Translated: CASSLDTGGAYGYTF.

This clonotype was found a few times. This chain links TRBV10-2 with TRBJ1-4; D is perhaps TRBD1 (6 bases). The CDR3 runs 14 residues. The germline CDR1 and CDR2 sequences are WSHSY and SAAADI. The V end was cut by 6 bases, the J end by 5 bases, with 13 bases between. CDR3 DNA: TGCGCCAGCAGAGCGACAGGAGAAAATGAAAAACTGTTTTTT. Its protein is CASRATGENEKLFF.

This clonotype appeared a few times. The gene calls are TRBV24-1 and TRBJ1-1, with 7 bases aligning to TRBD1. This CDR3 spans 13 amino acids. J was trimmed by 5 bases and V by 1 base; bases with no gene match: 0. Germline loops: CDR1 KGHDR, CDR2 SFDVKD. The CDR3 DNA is TGTGCCACCAGTGATTTACAGGGGACTGAAGCTTTCTTT. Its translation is CATSDLQGTEAFF.

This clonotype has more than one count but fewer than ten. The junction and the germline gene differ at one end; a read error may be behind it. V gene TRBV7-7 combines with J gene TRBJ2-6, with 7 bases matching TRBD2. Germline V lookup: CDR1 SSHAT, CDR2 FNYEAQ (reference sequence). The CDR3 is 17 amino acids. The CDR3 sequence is CASSPQGGTAGANVLTF. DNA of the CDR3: TGTGCTAGCAGCCCCCAGGGAGGGACTGCTGGGGCCAACGTCCTGACTTTC.

The CDR3 nucleotides read TGTGCTAGTGGTTTCAACCCCCGGGAGCACACCGGGGAGCTGTTTTTT. Its protein product is CASGFNPREHTGELFF. The rearrangement joins TRBV12-5 to TRBJ2-2, with D possibly TRBD2 on 6 matching bases. V dropped 3 bases and J dropped 3 bases, with 14 bases sitting between them. The germline V gene has CDR1 LGHNT and CDR2 FRNRAP. The CDR3 consists of 16 residues.